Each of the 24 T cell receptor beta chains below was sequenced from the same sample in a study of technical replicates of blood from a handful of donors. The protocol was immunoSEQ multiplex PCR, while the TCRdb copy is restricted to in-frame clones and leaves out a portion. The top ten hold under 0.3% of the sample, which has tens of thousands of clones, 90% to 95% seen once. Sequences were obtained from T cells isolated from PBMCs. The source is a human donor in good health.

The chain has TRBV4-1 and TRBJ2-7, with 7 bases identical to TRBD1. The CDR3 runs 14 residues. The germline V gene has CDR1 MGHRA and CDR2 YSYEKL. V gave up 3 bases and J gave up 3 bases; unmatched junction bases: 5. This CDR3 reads CASSQNRGFYEQYF. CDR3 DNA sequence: TGCGCCAGCAGCCAGAACAGGGGTTTCTACGAGCAGTACTTC.

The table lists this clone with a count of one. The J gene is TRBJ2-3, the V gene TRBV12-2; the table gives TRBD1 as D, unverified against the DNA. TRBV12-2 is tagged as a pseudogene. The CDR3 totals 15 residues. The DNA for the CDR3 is TGTGCAAGTCGCTTAGTTCGGGACAGCCCAGATACGCAGTATTTT. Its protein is CASRLVRDSPDTQYF.

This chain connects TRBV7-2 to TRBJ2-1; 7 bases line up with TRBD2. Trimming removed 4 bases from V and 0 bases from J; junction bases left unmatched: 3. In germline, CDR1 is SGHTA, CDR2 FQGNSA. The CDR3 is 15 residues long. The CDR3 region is CASSWWGGSYNEQFF. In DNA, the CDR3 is TGTGCCAGCAGCTGGTGGGGGGGCTCCTACAATGAGCAGTTCTTC.

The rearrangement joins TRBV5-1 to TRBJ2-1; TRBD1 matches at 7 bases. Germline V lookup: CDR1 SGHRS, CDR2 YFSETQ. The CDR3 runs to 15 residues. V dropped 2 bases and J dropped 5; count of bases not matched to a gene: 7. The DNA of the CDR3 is TGCGCCAGCAGCTTAGCCTCGGACAGGAACAATGAGCAGTTCTTC. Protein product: CASSLASDRNNEQFF.

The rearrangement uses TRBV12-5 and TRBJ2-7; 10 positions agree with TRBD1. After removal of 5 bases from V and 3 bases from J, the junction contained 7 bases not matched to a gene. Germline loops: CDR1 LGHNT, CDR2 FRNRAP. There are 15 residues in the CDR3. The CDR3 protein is CASGPPGQGFYEQYF. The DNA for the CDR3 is TGTGCTAGTGGTCCCCCGGGACAGGGGTTCTACGAGCAGTACTTC.

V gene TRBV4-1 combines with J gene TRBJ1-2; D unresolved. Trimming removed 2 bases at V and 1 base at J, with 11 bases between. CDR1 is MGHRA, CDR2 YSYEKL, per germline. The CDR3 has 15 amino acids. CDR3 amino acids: CASSQLRLVNYGYTF. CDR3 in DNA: TGCGCCAGCAGCCAACTCAGGTTGGTTAACTATGGCTACACCTTC.

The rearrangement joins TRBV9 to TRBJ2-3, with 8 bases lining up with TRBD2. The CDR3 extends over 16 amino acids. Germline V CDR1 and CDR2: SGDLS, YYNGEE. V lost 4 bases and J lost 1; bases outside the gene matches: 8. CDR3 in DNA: TGTGCCAGCAGCCCCCGCGGGGGGCCCGGCACAGATACGCAGTATTTT. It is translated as CASSPRGGPGTDTQYF.

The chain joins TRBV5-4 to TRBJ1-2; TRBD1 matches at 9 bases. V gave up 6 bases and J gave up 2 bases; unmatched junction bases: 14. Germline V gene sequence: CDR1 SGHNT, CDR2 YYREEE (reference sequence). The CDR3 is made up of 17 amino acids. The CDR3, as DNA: TGTGCCAGCAACTCTGCCGGACAGGGGTGGGTAAACTATGGCTACACCTTC. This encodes CASNSAGQGWVNYGYTF.

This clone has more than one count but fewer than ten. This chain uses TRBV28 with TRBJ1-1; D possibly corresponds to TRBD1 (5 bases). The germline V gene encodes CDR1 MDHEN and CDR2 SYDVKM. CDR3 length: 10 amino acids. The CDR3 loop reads CVAGREGAFF. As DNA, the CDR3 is TGTGTCGCCGGGAGGGAGGGGGCTTTCTTT. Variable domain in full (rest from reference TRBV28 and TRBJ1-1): DVKVTQSSRYLVKRTGEKVFLECVQDMDHENMFWYRQDPGLGLRLIYFSYDVKMKEKGDIPEGYSVSREKKERFSLILESASTNQTSMYLCVAGREGAFFGQGTRLTVV.

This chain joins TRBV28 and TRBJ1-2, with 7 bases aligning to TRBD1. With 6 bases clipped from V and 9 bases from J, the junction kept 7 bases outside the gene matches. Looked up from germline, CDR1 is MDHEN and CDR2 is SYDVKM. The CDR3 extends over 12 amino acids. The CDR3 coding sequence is TGTGCCAGCAGGGGACAGTTAGGTAGCTACACCTTC. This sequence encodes CASRGQLGSYTF.

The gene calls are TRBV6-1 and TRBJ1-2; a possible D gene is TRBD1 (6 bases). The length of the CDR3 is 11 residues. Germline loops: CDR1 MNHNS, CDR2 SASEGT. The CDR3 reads CALQGYGGYTF. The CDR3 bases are TGTGCACTACAGGGATATGGTGGCTACACCTTC.

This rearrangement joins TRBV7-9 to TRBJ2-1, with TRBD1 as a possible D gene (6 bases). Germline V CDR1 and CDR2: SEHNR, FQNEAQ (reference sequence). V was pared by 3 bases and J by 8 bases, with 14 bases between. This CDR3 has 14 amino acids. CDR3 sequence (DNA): TGTGCCAGCAGCTTCGCGGACAGTACCCATGAGCAGTTCTTC. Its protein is CASSFADSTHEQFF.

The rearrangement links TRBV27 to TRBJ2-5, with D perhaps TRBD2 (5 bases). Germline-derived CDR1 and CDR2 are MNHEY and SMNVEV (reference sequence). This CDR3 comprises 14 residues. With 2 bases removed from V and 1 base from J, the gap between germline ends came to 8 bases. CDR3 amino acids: CASSLSGSQETQYF. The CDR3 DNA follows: TGTGCCAGCAGTTTAAGCGGATCCCAAGAGACCCAGTACTTC.

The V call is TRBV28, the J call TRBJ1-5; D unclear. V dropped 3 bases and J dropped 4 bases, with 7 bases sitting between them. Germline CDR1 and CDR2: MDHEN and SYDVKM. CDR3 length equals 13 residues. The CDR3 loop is CASSFSVNQPQHF. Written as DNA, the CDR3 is TGTGCCAGCAGTTTCAGTGTTAATCAGCCCCAGCATTTT.

The CDR3 sequence is CASGPDRVNQPQHF. The CDR3 DNA reads as TGTGCTAGTGGCCCGGACAGAGTTAATCAGCCCCAGCATTTT. The chain carries TRBV12-5 and TRBJ1-5; a weak D match, TRBD1 (6 bases). CDR3 size: 14 residues. Germline CDR1 reads LGHNT; CDR2 reads FRNRAP. With 6 bases removed from V and 4 bases from J, the gap between germline ends came to 13 bases.

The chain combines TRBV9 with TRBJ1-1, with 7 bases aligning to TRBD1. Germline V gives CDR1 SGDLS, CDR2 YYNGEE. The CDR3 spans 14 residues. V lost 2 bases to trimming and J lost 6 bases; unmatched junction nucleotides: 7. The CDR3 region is CASSVEGAGAEAFF. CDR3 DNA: TGTGCCAGCAGCGTTGAGGGGGCTGGGGCTGAAGCTTTCTTT.

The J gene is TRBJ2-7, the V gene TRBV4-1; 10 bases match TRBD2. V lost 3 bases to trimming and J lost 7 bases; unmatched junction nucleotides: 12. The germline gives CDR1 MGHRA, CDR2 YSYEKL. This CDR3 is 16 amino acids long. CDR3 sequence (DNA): TGCGCCAGCAGCCAGATCCCTAGCGGGGGCCTTCGGGAGCAGTACTTC. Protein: CASSQIPSGGLREQYF.

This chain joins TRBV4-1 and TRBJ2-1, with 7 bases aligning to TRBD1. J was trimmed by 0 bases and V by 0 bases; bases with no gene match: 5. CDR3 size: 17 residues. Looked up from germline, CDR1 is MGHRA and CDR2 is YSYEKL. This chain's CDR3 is CASSQDKGASSYNEQFF. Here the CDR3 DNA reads TGCGCCAGCAGCCAAGATAAGGGGGCGAGCTCCTACAATGAGCAGTTCTTC.

The CDR3 nucleotides read TGTGCCAGCAGCGGAACCGGGACAGGGGATTATGGCTACACCTTC. It translates to CASSGTGTGDYGYTF. The rearrangement uses TRBV7-6 and TRBJ1-2; 10 nucleotides agree with TRBD1. This CDR3 is 15 amino acids long. The J segment lost 5 bases and the V segment lost 5 bases, leaving 8 bases of the junction unmatched. In germline, CDR1 is SGHVS, CDR2 FNYEAQ. The full variable domain, with the rest looked up from reference TRBV7-6 and TRBJ1-2, is GAGVSQSPRYKVTKRGQDVALRCDPISGHVSLYWYRQALGQGPEFLTYFNYEAQQDKSGLPNDRFSAERPEGSISTLTIQRTEQRDSAMYRCASSGTGTGDYGYTFGSGTRLTVV.

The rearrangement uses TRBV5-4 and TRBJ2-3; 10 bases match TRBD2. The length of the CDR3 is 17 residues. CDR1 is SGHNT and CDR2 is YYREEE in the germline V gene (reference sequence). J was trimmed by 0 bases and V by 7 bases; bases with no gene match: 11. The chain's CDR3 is CASQRPGTSESTDTQYF. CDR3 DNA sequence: TGTGCCAGCCAGCGACCCGGGACTAGCGAGAGCACAGATACGCAGTATTTT.

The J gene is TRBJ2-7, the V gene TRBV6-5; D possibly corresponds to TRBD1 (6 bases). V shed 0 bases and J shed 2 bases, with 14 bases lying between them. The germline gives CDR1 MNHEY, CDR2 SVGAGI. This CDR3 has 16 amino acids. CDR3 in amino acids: CASSYSTQGFAYEQYF. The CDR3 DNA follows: TGTGCCAGCAGTTACTCGACCCAGGGGTTTGCCTACGAGCAGTACTTC.

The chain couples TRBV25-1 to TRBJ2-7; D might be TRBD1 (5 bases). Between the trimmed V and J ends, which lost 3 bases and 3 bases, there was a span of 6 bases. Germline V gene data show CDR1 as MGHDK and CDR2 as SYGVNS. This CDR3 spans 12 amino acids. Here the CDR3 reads CASSDDSYEQYF. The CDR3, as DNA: TGTGCCAGCAGTGATGACAGCTACGAGCAGTACTTC.

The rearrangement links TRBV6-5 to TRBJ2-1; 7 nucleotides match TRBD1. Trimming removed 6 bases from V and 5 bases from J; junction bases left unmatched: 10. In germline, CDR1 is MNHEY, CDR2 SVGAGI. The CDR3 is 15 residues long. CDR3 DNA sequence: TGTGCCAGCAGAACAACCGGGACAGCACACAATGAGCAGTTCTTC. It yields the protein CASRTTGTAHNEQFF.

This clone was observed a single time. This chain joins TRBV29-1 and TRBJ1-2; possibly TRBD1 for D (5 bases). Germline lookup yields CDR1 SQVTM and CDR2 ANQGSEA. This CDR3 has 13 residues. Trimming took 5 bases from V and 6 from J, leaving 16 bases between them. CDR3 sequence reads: CSVSESGPHGYTF. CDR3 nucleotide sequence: TGCAGCGTTTCTGAATCAGGGCCTCATGGCTACACCTTC. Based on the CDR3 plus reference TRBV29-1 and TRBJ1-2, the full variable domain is SAVISQKPSRDICQRGTSLTIQCQVDSQVTMMFWYRQQPGQSLTLIATANQGSEATYESGFVIDKFPISRPNLTFSTLTVSNMSPEDSSIYLCSVSESGPHGYTFGSGTRLTVV.